This is a list of T cell receptor beta chains from one sample in a study of PD-L1 blockade in urothelial cancer. This table comes from immunoSEQ multiplex PCR, and its TCRdb copy is limited to in-frame clones, with some not included. Of fewer than 50,000 clones listed, roughly nine tenths are singletons. This specimen was PBMCs, taken around atezolizumab (anti-PD-L1) treatment. The source of these receptors is a man aged 65-85 years with urothelial cancer. Both conserved end residues are part of each CDR3. Fields, in order: V gene, CDR3 protein.

TRBV1	CTSSLTRNRDRGPANEKLFF
TRBV2	CASSPEDVRTDTQYF
TRBV11-2	CASSSRGGSAYNEQFF
TRBV7-8	CASSLTEGPYNEQFF
TRBV19	CASNEGAELFF
TRBV7-8	CASSLMGLAANNEQFF
TRBV7-6	CASSLGGALFF
TRBV10-3	CAISGMVTLSYNEQFF
TRBV10-1	CASSEGGSYNEQFF
TRBV2	CASSEFAAPIPGELFF
TRBV9	CASSAASSSYNEQFF
TRBV15	CATSTRGGGYTF